Each of the 25 T cell receptor beta chains below was sequenced from the same sample in a study of blood T cell repertoires in COVID-19. TCRdb keeps only in-frame clones here, not all; method: immunoSEQ multiplex PCR. The table shows roughly 97,000 clones, with more than 80% occurring only once. Sequencing was carried out using peripheral blood. The receptors come from a man aged 55-75 years with acute or convalescent COVID-19.

The chain uses TRBV5-6 and TRBJ2-2; no reliable D call. This CDR3 has 16 residues. V was pared by 4 bases and J by 5 bases, with 18 bases between. Looked up from germline, CDR1 is SGHDT and CDR2 is YYEEEE. CDR3 sequence: CASSIRLELKTGELFF. As DNA, the CDR3 is TGTGCCAGCAGCATAAGACTGGAACTGAAAACCGGGGAGCTGTTTTTT. Using reference TRBV5-6 and TRBJ2-2 for the parts outside the CDR3, the full variable domain is DAGVTQSPTHLIKTRGQQVTLRCSPKSGHDTVSWYQQALGQGPQFIFQYYEEEERQRGNFPDRFSGHQFPNYSSELNVNALLLGDSALYLCASSIRLELKTGELFFGEGSRLTVL.

This clone was seen a handful of times. The rearrangement uses TRBV6-5 and TRBJ1-1; D not resolved. V was pared by 7 bases and J by 5 bases, with 20 bases between. This CDR3 comprises 15 residues. Germline V gives CDR1 MNHEY, CDR2 SVGAGI. CDR3 coding DNA: TGTGCCAGCACCAGAAGTCCGGGGTCGGGAACTGAAGCTTTCTTT. Protein product: CASTRSPGSGTEAFF.

The chain is built from TRBV11-3 and TRBJ1-1, with 8 bases aligning to TRBD1. The CDR3 has 15 amino acids. Germline V CDR1 and CDR2: SGHNT, YENEEA. V was pared by 5 bases and J by 4 bases, with 9 bases of the junction left unmatched. For the CDR3, the DNA is TGTGCCAGCAGCCCAGGGGGCCACCCCGTCACTGAAGCTTTCTTT. It translates to CASSPGGHPVTEAFF.

The chain recombines TRBV5-1 with TRBJ2-5; 15 bases line up with TRBD2. The V and J ends lost 4 bases and 5 bases, in that order; junction bases with no gene match: 9. In germline, CDR1 is SGHRS, CDR2 YFSETQ. CDR3 length equals 17 residues. Here the CDR3 reads CASSSGLAGGPGETQYF. CDR3 DNA: TGCGCCAGCAGCAGTGGACTAGCGGGAGGGCCAGGGGAGACCCAGTACTTC.

The J gene is TRBJ2-5, the V gene TRBV5-4; 7 bases agree with TRBD2. Unmatched junction bases numbered 6, after V lost 5 bases and J lost 2 bases. Germline assignment: CDR1 SGHNT and CDR2 YYREEE (reference sequence). The CDR3 has 14 amino acids. The chain's CDR3 is CASSVGGLQETQYF. In nucleotides, the CDR3 is TGTGCCAGCAGTGTGGGGGGGTTACAAGAGACCCAGTACTTC. The whole variable domain, filled in from reference TRBV5-4 and TRBJ2-5, reads ETGVTQSPTHLIKTRGQQVTLRCSSQSGHNTVSWYQQALGQGPQFIFQYYREEENGRGNFPPRFSGLQFPNYSSELNVNALELDDSALYLCASSVGGLQETQYFGPGTRLLVL.

The CDR3 sequence is CATSRSAGSNQPQHF. The CDR3 coding sequence is TGTGCCACCAGCCGGTCCGCAGGTAGCAATCAGCCCCAGCATTTT. This chain uses TRBV15 with TRBJ1-5; D gene unclear. The germline V and J ends were trimmed by 5 bases and 0 bases, with 11 bases remaining between them. The CDR3 has 15 amino acids. CDR1 LNHNV and CDR2 YYDKDF come from the germline V gene (reference sequence).

This rearrangement joins TRBV15 to TRBJ1-2; no clear D gene. Trimming left V 0 bases short and J 0 bases short, with 11 bases between. This CDR3 is 16 amino acids long. The germline V gene has CDR1 LNHNV and CDR2 YYDKDF (reference sequence). In DNA form, the CDR3 reads TGTGCCACCAGCAGAGATCCACAGCTTACTAACTATGGCTACACCTTC. Its translation: CATSRDPQLTNYGYTF. The entire variable domain, with the rest obtained from reference TRBV15 and TRBJ1-2, is as follows: DAMVIQNPRYQVTQFGKPVTLSCSQTLNHNVMYWYQQKSSQAPKLLFHYYDKDFNNEADTPDNFQSRRPNTSFCFLDIRSPGLGDTAMYLCATSRDPQLTNYGYTFGSGTRLTVV.

V is TRBV11-2 and J is TRBJ2-7; TRBD1 might be the D (6 bases). Trimming pared 5 bases from V and 10 bases from J, leaving 15 bases between. In germline, CDR1 is SGHAT, CDR2 FQNNGV. This CDR3 region has 12 residues. CDR3: CASSEQQGGQYV. CDR3 nucleotides: TGTGCCAGCAGCGAACAACAAGGGGGACAGTACGTC.

This clone was observed once. The chain links TRBV5-1 to TRBJ2-7; 9 nucleotides align to TRBD1. Germline V gene lookup returns CDR1 SGHRS and CDR2 YFSETQ. This CDR3 is 16 amino acids long. The J segment lost 3 bases and the V segment lost 2 bases, leaving 9 bases of the junction unmatched. CDR3 in amino acids: CASSFGGGTGLYEQYV. The DNA for the CDR3 is TGCGCCAGCAGCTTTGGGGGAGGGACAGGGCTCTACGAGCAGTACGTC.

The table lists this clone with a count of one. The V gene is TRBV19, the J gene TRBJ2-4; D is undetermined. CDR1 and CDR2 from the germline V gene are LNHDA and SQIVND (reference sequence). The CDR3 is 11 residues long. The V gene lost 6 bases and the J gene lost 10 bases, with 10 bases spanning the gap. CDR3 sequence: CASRSGEIQYF. The CDR3 nucleotides are TGTGCCAGTAGGAGTGGAGAGATTCAGTACTTC.

V usage is TRBV19 and J usage is TRBJ2-2; 11 nucleotides align to TRBD1. The CDR3 consists of 17 residues. J was trimmed by 6 bases and V by 4 bases; bases with no gene match: 10. Germline CDR1 and CDR2: LNHDA and SQIVND (reference sequence). The CDR3 is CASSNRDRGNDAGELFF. CDR3 nucleotides: TGTGCCAGTAGTAACCGGGACAGGGGGAATGATGCCGGGGAGCTGTTTTTT.

The gene calls are TRBV4-3 and TRBJ1-4; TRBD1 matches 7 bases. V lost 2 bases, J lost 2 bases, and 5 bases stayed unmatched. The CDR3 sequence is 16 residues long. Germline-derived CDR1 and CDR2 are LGHNA and YSLEER. The CDR3 bases are TGCGCCAGCAGCCAACCTAAGGGGGCGACTAATGAAAAACTGTTTTTT. This encodes CASSQPKGATNEKLFF.

The chain has TRBV2 and TRBJ1-1, with a tentative D call TRBD1 (5 bases). The CDR3 is 13 amino acids. Per germline, CDR1 SNHLY and CDR2 FYNNEI. The ends were cut back, 8 bases at V and 1 base at J, with 11 bases in the middle. The CDR3: CASAGERNTEAFF. The CDR3 DNA reads as TGTGCCAGCGCGGGGGAAAGGAACACTGAAGCTTTCTTT. The full variable domain, completed using reference TRBV2 and TRBJ1-1, is EPEVTQTPSHQVTQMGQEVILRCVPISNHLYFYWYRQILGQKVEFLVSFYNNEISEKSEIFDDQFSVERPDGSNFTLKIRSTKLEDSAMYFCASAGERNTEAFFGQGTRLTVV.

The rearrangement joins TRBV10-2 to TRBJ2-5; 11 nucleotides agree with TRBD2. The trim removed 6 bases at V and 1 base at J, leaving 4 bases unmatched. Germline loops: CDR1 WSHSY, CDR2 SAAADI. This CDR3 has 15 residues. The CDR3 sequence: CASRTSGTTQETQYF. Written as DNA, the CDR3 is TGCGCCAGCAGGACTAGCGGGACCACCCAAGAGACCCAGTACTTC.

This clone was detected a few times. This chain links TRBV11-2 with TRBJ2-1, with D possibly TRBD1 on 5 matching bases. This CDR3 comprises 15 residues. V was shortened by 1 base and J by 5 bases, with 12 bases between the two germline ends. The V gene's germline CDR1 is SGHAT and CDR2 FQNNGV. The CDR3 protein is CASSLVPGNNNEQFF. The CDR3, as DNA: TGTGCCAGCAGCTTAGTACCAGGGAACAACAATGAGCAGTTCTTC. Using reference TRBV11-2 and TRBJ2-1 for the parts outside the CDR3, the full variable domain is EAGVAQSPRYKIIEKRQSVAFWCNPISGHATLYWYQQILGQGPKLLIQFQNNGVVDDSQLPKDRFSAERLKGVDSTLKIQPAKLEDSAVYLCASSLVPGNNNEQFFGPGTRLTVL.

The chain couples TRBV19 to TRBJ1-6; 7 nucleotides line up with TRBD1. This CDR3 region has 12 residues. Germline lookup yields CDR1 LNHDA and CDR2 SQIVND (reference sequence). V lost 5 bases and J lost 10; bases outside the gene matches: 2. The CDR3: CASSVQGSPLHF. CDR3 in DNA: TGTGCCAGTAGTGTACAGGGGTCACCCCTCCACTTT.

This chain joins TRBV18 and TRBJ2-1, with D possibly matching TRBD1 (6 bases). CDR3 size: 15 residues. Trimming removed 3 bases from V and 6 bases from J, with 15 bases in between. Germline V gene data show CDR1 as KGHSH and CDR2 as LQKENI. In DNA, the CDR3 is TGTGCCAGCTCACCGCCGCCGGGACACCCCAATGAGCAGTTCTTC. Protein: CASSPPPGHPNEQFF.

The rearrangement links TRBV15 to TRBJ2-5, with D maybe TRBD1 (6 bases). The CDR3 spans 14 residues. V was pared by 3 bases and J by 2 bases, with 10 bases between. Germline values: CDR1 LNHNV, CDR2 YYDKDF (reference sequence). The CDR3 is CATSRSGVQETQYF. DNA of the CDR3: TGTGCCACCAGCAGGTCAGGGGTACAAGAGACCCAGTACTTC.

V is TRBV20-1 and J is TRBJ2-5; D may be TRBD2 (6 bases). Germline-derived CDR1 and CDR2 are DFQATT and SNEGSKA (reference sequence). The CDR3 contains 11 residues. The V end lost 6 bases, the J end lost 5 bases, and 10 bases lay between the germline ends. The chain's CDR3 is CSAPEGETQYF. The DNA for the CDR3 is TGCAGTGCCCCGGAGGGGGAGACCCAGTACTTC.

The gene calls are TRBV18 and TRBJ2-7; tentative D call: TRBD1 (6 bases). V lost 3 bases, J lost 2 bases, and 11 bases lay in between. Per the germline V gene, CDR1 is KGHSH and CDR2 is LQKENI. The CDR3 covers 14 residues. The CDR3 protein is CASSPSSGAYEQYF. CDR3 nucleotide sequence: TGTGCCAGCTCACCCTCCTCAGGGGCCTACGAGCAGTACTTC.

The sample holds a few counts of this clone. The chain recombines TRBV7-2 with TRBJ1-2; a possible D gene is TRBD1 (5 bases). Per the germline V gene, CDR1 is SGHTA and CDR2 is FQGNSA. CDR3 length: 14 residues. Trimming removed 6 bases at V and 8 bases at J, with 19 bases between. In nucleotides, the CDR3 is TGTGCCAGCAGACCTATCCAGGGAATCGGAGGCTACACCTTC. This translates into CASRPIQGIGGYTF. Using reference TRBV7-2 and TRBJ1-2 for the parts outside the CDR3, the full variable domain is GAGVSQSPSNKVTEKGKDVELRCDPISGHTALYWYRQSLGQGLEFLIYFQGNSAPDKSGLPSDRFSAERTGGSVSTLTIQRTQQEDSAVYLCASRPIQGIGGYTFGSGTRLTVV.

This chain uses TRBV6-5 with TRBJ2-4, with 11 bases lining up with TRBD2. The CDR3 has 13 amino acids. The J segment lost 15 bases and the V segment lost 5 bases, leaving 9 bases of the junction unmatched. Germline lookup yields CDR1 MNHEY and CDR2 SVGAGI. In DNA form, the CDR3 reads TGTGCCAGCAGTCCGGGACTAGCGGCAGGAACGTACTTC. Translated: CASSPGLAAGTYF.

The table lists this clone with a count of one. CDR3 protein: CAASRGIYNEQFF. The CDR3 region has the DNA TGTGCCGCCTCGAGGGGGATTTACAATGAGCAGTTCTTC. The V gene is TRBV6-5, the J gene TRBJ2-1; weak D call: TRBD1 (6 bases). The length of the CDR3 is 13 residues. V was cut by 11 bases and J by 4 bases, with 15 bases left in between. Looked up from germline, CDR1 is MNHEY and CDR2 is SVGAGI.

The chain joins TRBV12-3 or TRBV12-4 to TRBJ2-1; D is unresolved. This CDR3 has 13 residues. V gave up 5 bases and J gave up 3 bases, with 8 bases separating them. The CDR3 region is CASSPDFYNEQFF. The DNA for the CDR3 is TGTGCCAGCAGTCCCGACTTCTACAATGAGCAGTTCTTC.

V usage is TRBV2 and J usage is TRBJ2-3; the D is unclear. Trimming stripped 4 bases from V and 0 bases from J, with 11 bases between. The CDR3 is 15 residues long. CDR1 is SNHLY, CDR2 FYNNEI, per germline. The CDR3 here is CASSAYSQSTDTQYF. CDR3 nucleotide sequence: TGTGCCAGCAGTGCGTATAGCCAAAGCACAGATACGCAGTATTTT.